This T cell receptor (beta chain) was observed in a study of blood T cells in healthy people across ages. Overall study findings and caveats: Observed TCR beta diversity per million T cells went down as age went up. This fall followed a roughly linear course with age.

As to this clonotype: Its antigen is undetermined.

The second PCR ran about 6 to 12 cycles with a sample-barcoded 5' primer and J-beta primers. TCRdb itself ran the 5' RACE reads through MiXCR, one entry per CDR3 protein. Of about 800,000 distinct CDR3 sequences in the sample, approximately 25% were seen once. V gave up 6 bases and J gave up 0 bases, with 15 bases separating them. Germline values: CDR1 LNHDA, CDR2 SQIVND (reference sequence). This CDR3 comprises 16 residues. These data are also associated with another study on T cells of mothers and their children.

Sequencing was done on a sample of blood. This chain joins TRBV19 and TRBJ1-5, with TRBD1 as a possible D gene (6 bases). This sequence originates from a boy aged 5 to 17 in good health. The CDR3 DNA is TGTGCCAGTAGAACAGGGATACGGGGTAGCAATCAGCCCCAGCATTTT. It yields the protein CASRTGIRGSNQPQHF.